This T cell receptor beta chain was obtained from a study of T cell repertoires in cytomegalovirus infection. About the research overall: Public TCR beta signatures marked donors with CMV infection and the matching HLA.

Regarding the study as a whole: The study found HLA-C-restricted CMV-specific TCR beta clonotypes dominating the ex vivo response. Accumulated public TCR beta family frequency recognized individuals carrying CMV together with the relevant HLA.

As concerns this clonotype: Its antigen is unknown.

V was shortened by 1 base and J by 0 bases, with 9 bases between the two germline ends. The CDR3 loop spans 14 amino acids. CDR1 SQVTM and CDR2 ANQGSEA come from the germline V gene. TCRdb independently ran MiXCR on the reads; one entry per CDR3 protein. This table holds hundreds of thousands of distinct CDR3 sequences, about 24% found once. The receptor was isolated from a human donor in good health (CMV status not recorded). Some clones in this sample may be carry-over from other donors' samples. V gene TRBV29-1 combines with J gene TRBJ1-1; D remains ambiguous. The sample comprised CD8+ T cells from PBMCs. The CDR3 nucleotides are TGCAGCGTTGAAGGGGCGGAGATGAACACTGAAGCTTTCTTT. Translating gives CSVEGAEMNTEAFF. The whole variable domain, filled in from reference TRBV29-1 and TRBJ1-1, reads SAVISQKPSRDICQRGTSLTIQCQVDSQVTMMFWYRQQPGQSLTLIATANQGSEATYESGFVIDKFPISRPNLTFSTLTVSNMSPEDSSIYLCSVEGAEMNTEAFFGQGTRLTVV.